The source of this T cell receptor beta chain is a study of regulatory T cells. All CD3G-deficient patients showed autoimmunity, more severe in two. Patients, 2 to 39 years old, had expanded memory T-cell proportions. CD4+ cells were sorted into CD25-high CD127-low regulatory cells and CD25-low CD127-high conventional cells. Amplification used 52 TRBV primers and 13 TRBJ primers. Repertoires were generated with immunoSEQ multiplex PCR, while TCRdb's copy carries only in-frame clones and drops some. The sample holds about 30,000 clones; just under 95% are singletons and the top ten take less than 2%. Worth noting for this clone: Its antigen is currently unknown.

General study points: Hydrophobic residues at CDR3 positions 6 and 7 were enriched in conventional CD4+ T cells of CD3G-deficient patients.

Germline CDR1 is GTSNPN and CDR2 is SVGIG (reference sequence). Unmatched junction bases numbered 6, after V lost 1 base and J lost 4 bases. This CDR3 contains 15 residues. Source material: conventional CD4+ T cells sorted from blood. The V call is TRBV30, the J call TRBJ2-1; 8 bases match TRBD2. The source is a person aged 18 to 30 with CD3G deficiency. The CDR3 loop reads CAWSAVAGSYNEQFF. CDR3 nucleotides: TGTGCCTGGAGTGCGGTAGCGGGGAGTTACAATGAGCAGTTCTTC.